This passage covers 13 T cell receptor beta chains from one sample sequenced in a study of identical twins. TCRdb independently ran MiXCR on the 5' RACE reads; one entry per CDR3 protein. Among 1.5 million to 2 million distinct CDR3 sequences listed, under 35% were seen once. What was sequenced was cord blood. The receptor set was obtained from a newborn girl in good health.

As regards this clonotype: No conserved phenylalanine or tryptophan is present at the end of the CDR3, so a read error is the likely explanation. The chain is built from TRBV25-1 and TRBJ1-2; a weak D match, TRBD1 (5 bases). V was trimmed by 1 base and J by 4 bases, leaving 10 bases between them. The CDR3 contains 14 residues. CDR1 is MGHDK and CDR2 is SYGVNS in the germline V gene. The CDR3 DNA is TGTGCCAGCAGTGAATCTAGAGGGGTCTATGGCTACACCTAC. Protein sequence: CASSESRGVYGYTY.

This clonotype has a count of ten or more. The rearrangement uses TRBV4-1 and TRBJ2-5, with 7 nucleotides matching TRBD2. Germline assignment: CDR1 MGHRA and CDR2 YSYEKL. CDR3 length equals 16 residues. The V gene end was trimmed by 3 bases and the J gene end by 2 bases; junction bases not matched to a gene: 9. The CDR3: CASSHVYPGGQETQYF. The CDR3 bases are TGCGCCAGCAGCCATGTCTATCCGGGAGGTCAAGAGACCCAGTACTTC.

The rearrangement links TRBV4-1 to TRBJ2-5, with TRBD1 matching 8 bases. The CDR3 runs 15 residues. Germline V gene data show CDR1 as MGHRA and CDR2 as YSYEKL. With 8 bases clipped from V and 2 bases from J, the junction kept 10 bases outside the gene matches. The DNA for the CDR3 is TGCGCCAGCGGAATGGAGGACAGGGTTCAAGAGACCCAGTACTTC. This sequence encodes CASGMEDRVQETQYF.

This clonotype was seen a few times. V is TRBV6-5 and J is TRBJ1-1; D uncertain. The CDR3 runs to 14 residues. The germline CDR1 and CDR2 sequences are MNHEY and SVGAGI. V lost 0 bases to trimming and J lost 2 bases, with 7 bases between them. The CDR3: CASSYSLLNTEAFF. CDR3 nucleotide sequence: TGTGCCAGCAGTTACTCTCTGCTAAACACTGAAGCTTTCTTT.

In its sample, this clonotype was seen many times. This chain joins TRBV28 and TRBJ2-5; 8 bases are shared with TRBD1. V lost 6 bases and J lost 3; bases outside the gene matches: 6. CDR3 size: 14 residues. In germline, CDR1 is MDHEN, CDR2 SYDVKM. CDR3 nucleotides: TGTGCCAGCAGGCCTAACAGGGGGAAAGAGACCCAGTACTTC. Its protein product is CASRPNRGKETQYF.

This chain links TRBV6-4 with TRBJ1-1; D gene uncertain. CDR1 and CDR2 from the germline V gene are MRHNA and SNTAGT. The CDR3 has 15 amino acids. The germline V and J ends were trimmed by 9 bases and 4 bases, with 21 bases remaining between them. The CDR3 DNA sequence: TGTGCCAGGCTATTGGAGGCAGTGGGTTTCACTGAAGCTTTCTTT. It yields the protein CARLLEAVGFTEAFF.

This clonotype was counted ten times or more. The chain couples TRBV3-1 to TRBJ2-4; 7 bases align to TRBD2. This CDR3 comprises 18 residues. CDR1 and CDR2 (germline): LGHDT, YNNKEL (reference sequence). Trimming cost V 0 bases and J 3 bases; bases outside gene matches: 11. This chain's CDR3 is CASSQEWREWGGKNIQYF. As DNA, the CDR3 is TGTGCCAGCAGCCAAGAGTGGCGGGAGTGGGGAGGCAAAAACATTCAGTACTTC. The complete variable domain, with remaining parts taken from reference TRBV3-1 and TRBJ2-4, reads DTAVSQTPKYLVTQMGNDKSIKCEQNLGHDTMYWYKQDSKKFLKIMFSYNNKELIINETVPNRFSPKSPDKAHLNLHINSLELGDSAVYFCASSQEWREWGGKNIQYFGAGTRLSVL.

Of note for this clonotype: Since a much larger clone is just one base distant, this may be a read error. The chain uses TRBV10-3 and TRBJ1-2, with 7 bases aligning to TRBD1. The J segment lost 7 bases and the V segment lost 4 bases, leaving 9 bases of the junction unmatched. Germline V gene lookup returns CDR1 ENHRY and CDR2 SYGVKD. The CDR3 is made up of 14 amino acids. In DNA form, the CDR3 reads TGTGCCATCAGTGCACGGCACAGGGGTTTTGGCTACACCTTC. Protein sequence: CAISARHRGFGYTF.

The CDR3 bases are TGTGCCAGCAGTTTCGGGAGGGCCTCCTACGAGCAGTACTTC. This gives the protein CASSFGRASYEQYF. The chain combines TRBV27 with TRBJ2-7; 8 bases are a match to TRBD2. J was trimmed by 0 bases and V by 3 bases; bases with no gene match: 1. Germline loops: CDR1 MNHEY, CDR2 SMNVEV (reference sequence). The CDR3 covers 14 residues.

There are a few counts of this clonotype. This chain links TRBV10-1 with TRBJ1-1, with D perhaps TRBD1 (5 bases). The CDR3 is made up of 13 amino acids. Trimming removed 3 bases from V and 3 bases from J, with 8 bases in between. Germline V gene lookup returns CDR1 WNHNN and CDR2 SYGVQD (reference sequence). The CDR3 DNA reads as TGCGCCAGCAGTGAAAACAGGCACACTGAAGCTTTCTTT. It encodes CASSENRHTEAFF.

CDR3 loop: CASSLPSGNYNEQFF. CDR3 sequence (DNA): TGTGCCAGCAGCCTCCCTAGCGGGAACTACAATGAGCAGTTCTTC. This chain links TRBV3-1 with TRBJ2-1; the match to TRBD2 covers 9 bases. Trimming removed 4 bases from V and 3 bases from J; junction bases left unmatched: 4. Per germline, CDR1 LGHDT and CDR2 YNNKEL (reference sequence). The CDR3 covers 15 residues.

This clonotype was recorded a few times. V gene TRBV6-5 combines with J gene TRBJ1-2; possibly TRBD1 for D (5 bases). The CDR3 is made up of 12 amino acids. V was shortened by 7 bases and J by 4 bases, with 10 bases between the two germline ends. The germline V gene encodes CDR1 MNHEY and CDR2 SVGAGI. This CDR3 is CASMGRAYGYTF. As DNA, the CDR3 is TGTGCCAGCATGGGCAGGGCCTATGGCTACACCTTC.

This chain uses TRBV5-8 with TRBJ1-5; D is unresolved. The germline gives CDR1 SGHTS, CDR2 YDEGEE. The CDR3 consists of 14 residues. Trimming cost V 3 bases and J 7 bases, with 14 bases left between them. The CDR3 region has the DNA TGTGCCAGCAGCTCCCCTTCGGCTAGGCAGCCCCAGCATTTT. Amino acids: CASSSPSARQPQHF.